Following are 6 T cell receptor beta chains from one sample sequenced in a study of shared clonotypes between healthy human individuals. Repertoires were generated with immunoSEQ multiplex PCR, while TCRdb's copy carries only in-frame clones and drops some. The sample holds 1,500,000 or so clones, around 97% seen once. The material sequenced was naive CD4+ T cells sorted from blood. The subset is: CD45RA+ positively selected. The receptors originated from a man aged 25-40 years in good health.

Here the CDR3 DNA reads TGCGCCAGCAGCCCCGGACGAGGGACAGGGGTTGGAGAGACCCAGTACTTC. It specifies CASSPGRGTGVGETQYF. The V gene is TRBV5-1, the J gene TRBJ2-5; 10 nucleotides match TRBD1. The length of the CDR3 is 17 residues. Trimming took 4 bases from V and 4 from J; bases not matched to a gene: 13. Germline CDR1 and CDR2: SGHRS and YFSETQ.

The rearrangement links TRBV5-1 to TRBJ2-2; a possible D gene is TRBD1 (5 bases). From germline, CDR1 is SGHRS and CDR2 YFSETQ. The V end was cut by 4 bases, the J end by 2 bases, with 12 bases between. The CDR3 totals 15 residues. CDR3 sequence: CASSQGGFNTGELFF. CDR3 bases: TGCGCCAGCAGCCAGGGTGGTTTCAACACCGGGGAGCTGTTTTTT.

The chain employs TRBV27 and TRBJ2-4; D gene unclear. CDR3 length equals 16 residues. CDR1 is MNHEY and CDR2 is SMNVEV in the germline V gene (reference sequence). Trimming cost V 5 bases and J 0 bases, with 14 bases left between them. CDR3 protein: CASSPISHVAKNIQYF. The CDR3 coding sequence is TGTGCCAGCAGTCCGATATCCCACGTAGCCAAAAACATTCAGTACTTC.

The chain is built from TRBV27 and TRBJ1-1; 9 nucleotides match TRBD1. The CDR3 sequence is 13 residues long. Germline CDR1 and CDR2: MNHEY and SMNVEV (reference sequence). The V and J ends lost 0 bases and 11 bases, in that order; junction bases with no gene match: 4. The chain's CDR3 is CASSLSETGGAFF. CDR3 in DNA: TGTGCCAGCAGTTTATCTGAGACAGGGGGTGCTTTCTTT.

The rearrangement links TRBV7-6 to TRBJ2-3, with 8 bases aligning to TRBD1. Per the germline V gene, CDR1 is SGHVS and CDR2 is FNYEAQ. The CDR3 is made up of 16 amino acids. Germline trimming cut 3 bases from V and 3 bases from J; bases unmatched to any gene: 8. In nucleotides, the CDR3 is TGTGCCAGCAGCTTGACAGGGGCGGAGTGGACAGATACGCAGTATTTT. It yields the protein CASSLTGAEWTDTQYF.

V usage is TRBV2 and J usage is TRBJ2-1; 7 bases map to TRBD2. V lost 4 bases, J lost 9 bases, and 12 bases stayed unmatched. The CDR3 is 15 amino acids. Germline CDR1 SNHLY, CDR2 FYNNEI. Written as DNA, the CDR3 is TGTGCCAGCAGTGGGGAAGCGGGATCCCTCAGTGAGCAGTTCTTC. It yields the protein CASSGEAGSLSEQFF.